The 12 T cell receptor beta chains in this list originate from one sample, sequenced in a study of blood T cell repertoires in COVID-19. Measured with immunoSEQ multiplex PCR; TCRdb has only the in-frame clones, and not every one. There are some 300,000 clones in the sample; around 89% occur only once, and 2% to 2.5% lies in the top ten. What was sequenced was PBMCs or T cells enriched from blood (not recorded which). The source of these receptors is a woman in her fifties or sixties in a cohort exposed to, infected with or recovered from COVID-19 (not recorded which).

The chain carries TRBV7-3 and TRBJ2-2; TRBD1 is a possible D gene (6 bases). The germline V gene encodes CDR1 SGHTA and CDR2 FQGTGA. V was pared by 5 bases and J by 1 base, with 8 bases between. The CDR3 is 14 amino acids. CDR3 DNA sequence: TGTGCCAGCAGCCAGGACAGGAACACCGGGGAGCTGTTTTTT. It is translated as CASSQDRNTGELFF. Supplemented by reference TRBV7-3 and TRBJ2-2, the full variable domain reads GAGVSQTPSNKVTEKGKYVELRCDPISGHTALYWYRQSLGQGPEFLIYFQGTGAADDSGLPNDRFFAVRPEGSVSTLKIQRTERGDSAVYLCASSQDRNTGELFFGEGSRLTVL.

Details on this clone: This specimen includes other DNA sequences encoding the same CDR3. CDR3 loop: CASSVEAGGSYEQYF. The CDR3, as DNA: TGTGCCAGCAGCGTCGAAGCGGGAGGGAGTTACGAGCAGTACTTC. This sequence joins TRBV9 and TRBJ2-7; TRBD2 matches at 10 bases. The CDR3 extends over 15 amino acids. Germline CDR1 is SGDLS and CDR2 is YYNGEE. V lost 2 bases, J lost 4 bases, and 6 bases stayed unmatched.

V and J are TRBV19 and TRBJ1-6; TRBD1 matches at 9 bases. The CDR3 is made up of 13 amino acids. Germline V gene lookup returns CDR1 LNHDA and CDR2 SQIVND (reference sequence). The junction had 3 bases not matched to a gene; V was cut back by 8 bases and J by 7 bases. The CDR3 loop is CASGQGFNSPLHF. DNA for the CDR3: TGTGCCAGTGGACAGGGGTTCAATTCACCCCTCCACTTT. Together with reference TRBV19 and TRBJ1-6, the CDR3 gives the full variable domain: DGGITQSPKYLFRKEGQNVTLSCEQNLNHDAMYWYRQDPGQGLRLIYYSQIVNDFQKGDIAEGYSVSREKKESFPLTVTSAQKNPTAFYLCASGQGFNSPLHFGNGTRLTVT.

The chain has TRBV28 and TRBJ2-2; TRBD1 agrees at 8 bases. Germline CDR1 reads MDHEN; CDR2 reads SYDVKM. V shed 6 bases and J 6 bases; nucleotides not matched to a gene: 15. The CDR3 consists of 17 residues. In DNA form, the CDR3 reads TGTGCCAGCAGCGCGCAACCAGGACAGGGCTTCGCCGGGGAGCTGTTTTTT. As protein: CASSAQPGQGFAGELFF.

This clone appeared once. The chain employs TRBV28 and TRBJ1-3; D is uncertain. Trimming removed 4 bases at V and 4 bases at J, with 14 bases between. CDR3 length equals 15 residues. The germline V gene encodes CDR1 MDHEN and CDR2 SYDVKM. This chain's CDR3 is CASSYPKPGGNTIYF. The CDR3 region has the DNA TGTGCCAGCAGTTACCCCAAACCGGGGGGAAACACCATATATTTT.

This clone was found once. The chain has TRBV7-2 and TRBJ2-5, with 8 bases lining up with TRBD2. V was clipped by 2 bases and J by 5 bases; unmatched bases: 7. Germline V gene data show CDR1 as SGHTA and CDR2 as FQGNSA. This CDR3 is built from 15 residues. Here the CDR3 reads CASSLSGSRGETQYF. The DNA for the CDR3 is TGTGCCAGCAGCTTAAGCGGGAGCAGAGGGGAGACCCAGTACTTC.

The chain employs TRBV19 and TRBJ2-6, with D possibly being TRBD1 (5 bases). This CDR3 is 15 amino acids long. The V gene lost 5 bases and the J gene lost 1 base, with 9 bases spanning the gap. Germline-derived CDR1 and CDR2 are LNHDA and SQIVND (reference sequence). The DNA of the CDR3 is TGTGCCAGTAGTGAAAGGGGTTCTGGGGCCAACGTCCTGACTTTC. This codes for CASSERGSGANVLTF.

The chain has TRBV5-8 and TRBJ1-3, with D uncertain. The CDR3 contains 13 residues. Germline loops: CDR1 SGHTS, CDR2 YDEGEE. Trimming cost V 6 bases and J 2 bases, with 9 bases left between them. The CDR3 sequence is CASIISAGNTIYF. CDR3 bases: TGTGCCAGCATCATCTCGGCTGGAAACACCATATATTTT.

The CDR3 protein is CAWSPHRGDGYTF. Here the CDR3 DNA reads TGTGCCTGGAGCCCCCACAGGGGGGATGGCTACACCTTC. The rearrangement uses TRBV30 and TRBJ1-2, with TRBD1 identical over 8 bases. Germline V lookup: CDR1 GTSNPN, CDR2 SVGIG (reference sequence). This CDR3 spans 13 amino acids. V gave up 3 bases and J gave up 6 bases; unmatched junction bases: 6.

CDR3 sequence (DNA): TGTGCCACCGTTTCTGGAAACACCATATATTTT. It yields the protein CATVSGNTIYF. The chain employs TRBV19 and TRBJ1-3; no reliable D call. Germline V CDR1 and CDR2: LNHDA, SQIVND (reference sequence). The CDR3 is 11 residues long. Between the trimmed V and J ends, which lost 10 bases and 1 base, there was a span of 5 bases.

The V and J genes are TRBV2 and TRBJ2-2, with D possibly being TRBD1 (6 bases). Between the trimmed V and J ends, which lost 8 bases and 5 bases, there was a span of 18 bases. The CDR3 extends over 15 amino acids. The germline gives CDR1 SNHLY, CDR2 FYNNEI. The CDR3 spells CASFTTRGKTGELFF. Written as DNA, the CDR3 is TGTGCCAGCTTTACAACTAGGGGGAAAACCGGGGAGCTGTTTTTT.

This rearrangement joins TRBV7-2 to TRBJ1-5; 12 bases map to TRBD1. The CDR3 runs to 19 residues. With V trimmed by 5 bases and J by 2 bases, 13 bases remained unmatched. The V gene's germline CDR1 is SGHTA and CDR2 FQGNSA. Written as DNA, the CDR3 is TGTGCCAGCAGCACATATGGGGGACAGGGGGCTTTGGGCAATCAGCCCCAGCATTTT. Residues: CASSTYGGQGALGNQPQHF.